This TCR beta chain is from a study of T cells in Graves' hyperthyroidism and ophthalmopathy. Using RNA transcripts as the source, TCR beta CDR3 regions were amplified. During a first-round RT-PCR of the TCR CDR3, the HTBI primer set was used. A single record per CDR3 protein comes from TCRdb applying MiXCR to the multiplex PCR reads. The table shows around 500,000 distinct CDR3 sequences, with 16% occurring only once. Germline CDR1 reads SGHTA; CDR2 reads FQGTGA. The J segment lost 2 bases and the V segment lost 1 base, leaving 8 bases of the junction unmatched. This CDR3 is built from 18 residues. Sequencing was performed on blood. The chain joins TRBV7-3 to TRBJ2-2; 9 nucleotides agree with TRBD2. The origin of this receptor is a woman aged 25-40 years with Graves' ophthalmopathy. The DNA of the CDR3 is TGTGCCAGCAGCTTAAAGGCTAGCGGGAAGGCCAACACCGGGGAGCTGTTTTTT. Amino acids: CASSLKASGKANTGELFF. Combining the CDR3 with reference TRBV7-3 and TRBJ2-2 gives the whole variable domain GAGVSQTPSNKVTEKGKYVELRCDPISGHTALYWYRQSLGQGPEFLIYFQGTGAADDSGLPNDRFFAVRPEGSVSTLKIQRTERGDSAVYLCASSLKASGKANTGELFFGEGSRLTVL.